Below, 7 T cell receptor beta chains from the same sample are listed, as sequenced in a study of tumor-infiltrating lymphocytes in primary liver carcinoma (dated by TCRdb to 2017 to 2019). Total RNA and DNA were co-extracted from approximately 20-30 mg of bulk tissue with the AllPrep DNA/RNA mini kit, without cell sorting. Instrument on record: Illumina HiSeq 2500. Using a constant-region primer and ProtoScript II reverse transcriptase, TCRbeta-specific cDNA was reverse-transcribed from 500 to 650 ng total RNA. TCRbeta libraries were built with three nested multiplex PCR rounds, a slightly modified ARM-PCR procedure. Each of the first two PCR rounds ran for roughly 9 cycles and used multiplex TRBV1-TRBV30 forward primers together with a Cbeta reverse primer. The public reads were reprocessed in TCRdb via fastp at Q25 and MiXCR, keeping in-frame beta chains. For every CDR3 protein sequence, its rows merge into one entry that carries the most common genes and DNA. In this sample the table shows about 99,000 distinct CDR3 sequences, roughly 69% of which occur a single time. 9% to 10% of the sample comes from the top ten.

Sequencing input: liver tumor tissue from sampling region 5. The cell subset or site tag for this specimen amounts to: tumor region T5, tumor centre. The receptor source for this set is a woman aged 60-70 years with primary liver carcinoma and hepatitis B virus infection.

Turning to this clonotype: A read error is possible here, since a much larger clone lies one base away. CDR3 sequence: CASKPGGSGANVLTF. The CDR3 DNA is TGTGCCAGCAAGCCGGGAGGATCTGGGGCCAACGTCCTGACTTTC. The chain links TRBV28 to TRBJ2-6; 7 bases line up with TRBD2. Losses at the gene ends were 7 bases for V and 1 base for J; bases not matched to a gene: 4. Germline lookup yields CDR1 MDHEN and CDR2 SYDVKM. This CDR3 is 15 amino acids long.

This clonotype has at least ten counts. This chain uses TRBV10-3 with TRBJ1-2; 8 nucleotides agree with TRBD1. V trimming: 3 bases; J trimming: 6 bases; junction bases outside the gene matches: 9. This CDR3 has 15 amino acids. Germline V gene data show CDR1 as ENHRY and CDR2 as SYGVKD. DNA for the CDR3: TGTGCCATCAGTGATTCCGCCAGGGGGCAGGATGGCTACACCTTC. Protein product: CAISDSARGQDGYTF.

This clonotype was picked up many times. V is TRBV5-4 and J is TRBJ2-1; TRBD2 matches 8 bases. The CDR3 contains 15 residues. CDR1 is SGHNT, CDR2 YYREEE, per germline (reference sequence). V shed 5 bases, J shed 6 bases, and the junction held 10 bases outside the gene matches. The CDR3 DNA is TGTGCCAGCAGTTTCCCCGGGACTAGGGGCAATGAGCAGTTCTTC. It codes for CASSFPGTRGNEQFF. The variable domain in full, with the rest retrieved from reference TRBV5-4 and TRBJ2-1, is ETGVTQSPTHLIKTRGQQVTLRCSSQSGHNTVSWYQQALGQGPQFIFQYYREEENGRGNFPPRFSGLQFPNYSSELNVNALELDDSALYLCASSFPGTRGNEQFFGPGTRLTVL.

This clonotype was detected ten times or more. The chain has TRBV12-3 or TRBV12-4 and TRBJ2-3, with 13 bases that match TRBD2. The V segment lost 7 bases and the J segment 7 bases; nucleotides outside the gene matches: 14. The CDR3 is made up of 17 amino acids. In DNA, the CDR3 is TGTGCCAGCACACCCCACCGGACTAGCGGGAGTGTCTATACGCAGTATTTT. Translating it yields CASTPHRTSGSVYTQYF.

Of note for this clonotype: The CDR3 does not end in the conserved phenylalanine or tryptophan, so this is likely a read error. The rearrangement links TRBV6-6 to TRBJ2-1; D call uncertain. CDR1 MNHNY and CDR2 SVGAGI come from the germline V gene (reference sequence). The CDR3 is made up of 11 amino acids. CDR3 in amino acids: CASSYPNEQFS. The CDR3 nucleotides are TGTGCCAGTAGTTATCCTAATGAGCAGTTCTCC.

Concerning this clonotype: At one end the junction does not follow the germline gene, possibly because of a read error. The J gene is TRBJ1-1, the V gene TRBV6-1; D might be TRBD1 (6 bases). Per the germline V gene, CDR1 is MNHNS and CDR2 is SASEGT. The CDR3 is 14 residues long. The CDR3 spells CASGQGQTNIEAFF. The CDR3 coding sequence is TGTGCCAGCGGCCAGGGACAAACGAACATTGAAGCTTTCTTT.

This chain connects TRBV5-1 to TRBJ2-7, with TRBD2 matching over 9 bases. J was trimmed by 0 bases and V by 4 bases; bases with no gene match: 8. The length of the CDR3 is 16 residues. Germline V lookup: CDR1 SGHRS, CDR2 YFSETQ. This chain's CDR3 is CASSPGFSGSSYEQYF. DNA of the CDR3: TGCGCCAGCAGCCCGGGGTTTAGCGGGAGCTCCTACGAGCAGTACTTC.